The present T cell receptor (beta chain) was sequenced within a study of T cells in Graves' hyperthyroidism and ophthalmopathy. Whole-study findings and limits: Among clonotypes expanded in thyroid above 0.001, most were also found in blood. Before onset, by a median of approximately 5.9 months, the model predicted ophthalmopathy.

Hyperthyroidism of Graves' type that showed no ophthalmopathy progression within 18 months was stable. Exclusion of a patient resulted from uncontrolled infection, other autoimmune disease, pregnancy or lactation. Authors of the study amplified TCR beta CDR3 regions from RNA transcripts. When the TCR CDR3 underwent first-round RT-PCR, the HTBI primer set was used. TCRdb analysed the multiplex PCR reads with MiXCR anew, one entry per CDR3 protein. The sample records approximately 590,000 distinct CDR3 sequences, around 14% being singletons. To note about this clonotype: Its antigen is unknown.

This CDR3 comprises 15 residues. Germline CDR1 LNHNV, CDR2 YYDKDF (reference sequence). The V end lost 4 bases, the J end lost 2 bases, and 9 bases lay between the germline ends. Material for sequencing was blood. This receptor was obtained from a woman aged 30 to 39 with Graves' hyperthyroidism. The chain is built from TRBV15 and TRBJ2-6; maybe TRBD1 (6 bases). CDR3 nucleotide sequence: TGTGCCACCAGCAACAAGGGGGCTGGGGCCAACGTCCTGACTTTC. Protein: CATSNKGAGANVLTF.